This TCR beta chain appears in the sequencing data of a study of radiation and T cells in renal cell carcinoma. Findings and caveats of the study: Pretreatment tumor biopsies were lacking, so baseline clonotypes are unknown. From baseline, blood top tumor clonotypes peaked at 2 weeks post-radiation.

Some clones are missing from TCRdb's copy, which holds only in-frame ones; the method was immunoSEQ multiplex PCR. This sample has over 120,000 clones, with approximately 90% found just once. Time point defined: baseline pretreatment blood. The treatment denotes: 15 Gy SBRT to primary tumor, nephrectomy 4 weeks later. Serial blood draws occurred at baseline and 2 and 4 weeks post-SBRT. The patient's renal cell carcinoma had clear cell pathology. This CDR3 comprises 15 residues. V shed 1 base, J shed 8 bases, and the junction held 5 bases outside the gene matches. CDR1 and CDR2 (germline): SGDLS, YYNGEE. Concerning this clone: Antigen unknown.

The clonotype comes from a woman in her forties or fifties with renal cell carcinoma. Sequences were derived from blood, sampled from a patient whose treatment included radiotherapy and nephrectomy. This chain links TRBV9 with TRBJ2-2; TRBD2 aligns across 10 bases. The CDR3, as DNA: TGTGCCAGCAGCGTATATACTAGCGGGGCTGGGGAGCTGTTTTTT. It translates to CASSVYTSGAGELFF.